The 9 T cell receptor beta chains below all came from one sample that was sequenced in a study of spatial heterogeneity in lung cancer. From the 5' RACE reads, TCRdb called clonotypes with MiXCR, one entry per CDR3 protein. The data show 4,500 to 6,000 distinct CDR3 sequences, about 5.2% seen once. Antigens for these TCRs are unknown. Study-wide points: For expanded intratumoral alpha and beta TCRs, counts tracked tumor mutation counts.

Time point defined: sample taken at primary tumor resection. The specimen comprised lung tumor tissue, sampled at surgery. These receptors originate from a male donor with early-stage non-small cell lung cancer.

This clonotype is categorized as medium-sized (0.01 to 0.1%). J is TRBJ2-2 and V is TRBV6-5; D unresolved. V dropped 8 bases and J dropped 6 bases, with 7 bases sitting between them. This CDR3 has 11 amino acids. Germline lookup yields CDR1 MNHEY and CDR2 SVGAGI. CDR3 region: CASWSSGELFF. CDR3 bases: TGTGCCAGCTGGTCGTCCGGGGAGCTGTTTTTT.

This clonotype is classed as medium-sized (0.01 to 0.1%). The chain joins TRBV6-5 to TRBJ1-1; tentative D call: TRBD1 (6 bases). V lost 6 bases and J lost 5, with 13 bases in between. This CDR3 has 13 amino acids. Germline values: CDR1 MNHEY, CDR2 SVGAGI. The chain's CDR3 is CASRNRVGTEAFF. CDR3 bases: TGTGCCAGCAGAAACAGGGTTGGAACTGAAGCTTTCTTT.

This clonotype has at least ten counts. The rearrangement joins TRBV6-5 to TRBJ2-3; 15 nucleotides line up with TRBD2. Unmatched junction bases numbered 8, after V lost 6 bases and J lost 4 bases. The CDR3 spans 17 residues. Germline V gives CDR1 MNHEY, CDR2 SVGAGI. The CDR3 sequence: CASSRTSGRAPPDTQYF. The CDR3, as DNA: TGTGCCAGCAGCCGGACTAGCGGGAGGGCCCCCCCAGATACGCAGTATTTT.

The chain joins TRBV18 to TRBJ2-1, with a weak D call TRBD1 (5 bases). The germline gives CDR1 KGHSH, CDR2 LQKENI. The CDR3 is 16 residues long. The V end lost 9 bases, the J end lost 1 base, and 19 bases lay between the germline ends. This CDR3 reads CASLQGVVRSYNEQFF. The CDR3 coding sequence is TGTGCCAGTCTACAAGGGGTGGTGAGGTCCTACAATGAGCAGTTCTTC.

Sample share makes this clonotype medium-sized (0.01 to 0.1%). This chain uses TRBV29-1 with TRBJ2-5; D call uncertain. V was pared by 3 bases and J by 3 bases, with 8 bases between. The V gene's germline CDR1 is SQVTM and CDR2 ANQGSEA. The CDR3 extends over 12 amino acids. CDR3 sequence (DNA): TGCAGCGTTGATGACCAAGAAGAGACCCAGTACTTC. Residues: CSVDDQEETQYF.

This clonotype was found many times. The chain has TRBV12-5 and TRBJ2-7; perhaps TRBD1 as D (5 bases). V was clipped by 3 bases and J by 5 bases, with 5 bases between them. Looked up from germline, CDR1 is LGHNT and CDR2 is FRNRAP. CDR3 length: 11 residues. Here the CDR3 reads CASGLGDEQYF. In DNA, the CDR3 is TGTGCTAGTGGTTTAGGGGACGAGCAGTACTTC.

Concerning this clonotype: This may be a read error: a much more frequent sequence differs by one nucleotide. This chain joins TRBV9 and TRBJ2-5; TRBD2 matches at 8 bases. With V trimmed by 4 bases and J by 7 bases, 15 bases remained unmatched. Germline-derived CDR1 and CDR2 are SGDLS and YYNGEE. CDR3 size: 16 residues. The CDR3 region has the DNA TGTGCCAGCAGCCCGCAAGCGGGGGCAGTGATGTGGACCCAGTACTTC. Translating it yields CASSPQAGAVMWTQYF. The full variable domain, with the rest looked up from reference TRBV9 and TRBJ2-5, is DSGVTQTPKHLITATGQRVTLRCSPRSGDLSVYWYQQSLDQGLQFLIQYYNGEERAKGNILERFSAQQFPDLHSELNLSSLELGDSALYFCASSPQAGAVMWTQYFGPGTRLLVL.

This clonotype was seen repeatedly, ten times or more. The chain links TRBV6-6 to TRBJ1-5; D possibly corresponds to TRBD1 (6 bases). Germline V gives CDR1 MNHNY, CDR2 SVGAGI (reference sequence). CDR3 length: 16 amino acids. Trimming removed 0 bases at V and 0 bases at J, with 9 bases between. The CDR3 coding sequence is TGTGCCAGCAGTTACTCGGGACACAATAGCAATCAGCCCCAGCATTTT. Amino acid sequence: CASSYSGHNSNQPQHF.

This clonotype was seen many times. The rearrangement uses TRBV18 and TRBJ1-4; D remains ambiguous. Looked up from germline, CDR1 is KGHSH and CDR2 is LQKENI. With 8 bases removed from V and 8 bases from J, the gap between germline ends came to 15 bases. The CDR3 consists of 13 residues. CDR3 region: CASGRDQVEKLFF. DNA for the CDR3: TGTGCCAGCGGTCGGGATCAGGTGGAAAAACTGTTTTTT. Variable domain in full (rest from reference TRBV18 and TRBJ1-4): NAGVMQNPRHLVRRRGQEARLRCSPMKGHSHVYWYRQLPEEGLKFMVYLQKENIIDESGMPKERFSAEFPKEGPSILRIQQVVRGDSAAYFCASGRDQVEKLFFGSGTQLSVL.